These 9 T cell receptor beta chains came from one sample sequenced in a study of shared clonotypes between healthy human individuals. Data came from immunoSEQ multiplex PCR; TCRdb stores just in-frame clones and leaves some out. This sample carries about 990,000 clones, about 80% of them seen once, and the ten largest clones take 0.5% to 0.65%. Specimen: memory CD4+ T cells from PBMCs. Regarding subset: CD45RA-negative fraction. The receptors were sampled from a young man in good health. Some clones in this sample may be carry-over from other donors' samples.

This clone has only a few counts. The chain carries TRBV28 and TRBJ1-4, with TRBD1 as a possible D gene (6 bases). The V gene lost 5 bases and the J gene lost 0 bases, with 13 bases spanning the gap. CDR1 MDHEN and CDR2 SYDVKM come from the germline V gene. The CDR3 contains 16 residues. As DNA, the CDR3 is TGTGCCAGCAGTCCCTCCTGGACAGCAACTAATGAAAAACTGTTTTTT. It yields the protein CASSPSWTATNEKLFF.

This clone was picked up one time. In DNA form, the CDR3 reads TGTGCCAGCACCGAAAAGGCTTCGGAGAACACTGAAGCTTTCTTT. It encodes CASTEKASENTEAFF. The chain links TRBV6-1 to TRBJ1-1, with D unresolved. Trimming shortened V by 7 bases and J by 1 base, and 16 bases separated the two germline ends. Germline V gene sequence: CDR1 MNHNS, CDR2 SASEGT. The CDR3 extends over 15 amino acids.

The CDR3, as DNA: TGCAGCGTTGAAGAGGGCAGGGGATATCCAGATACGCAGTATTTT. Its translation: CSVEEGRGYPDTQYF. The V gene is TRBV29-1, the J gene TRBJ2-3; maybe TRBD1 (6 bases). V shed 0 bases and J shed 4 bases, with 14 bases lying between them. Germline V gene lookup returns CDR1 SQVTM and CDR2 ANQGSEA. This CDR3 spans 15 amino acids.

This chain joins TRBV19 and TRBJ1-1, with a tentative D call TRBD1 (5 bases). Trimming stripped 4 bases from V and 6 bases from J, with 15 bases between. The CDR3 extends over 14 amino acids. CDR1 and CDR2 from the germline V gene are LNHDA and SQIVND (reference sequence). CDR3 sequence (DNA): TGTGCCAGTAGTACACCATTCGGGGGGGCTGAAGCTTTCTTT. It encodes CASSTPFGGAEAFF.

The V and J genes are TRBV7-3 and TRBJ2-2; D unresolved. Germline V gene sequence: CDR1 SGHTA, CDR2 FQGTGA. The CDR3 contains 13 residues. Trimming shortened V by 5 bases and J by 5 bases, and 9 bases separated the two germline ends. The CDR3 DNA follows: TGTGCCAGCAGCCCCAGATTGACCGGGGAGCTGTTTTTT. It yields the protein CASSPRLTGELFF.

The chain is built from TRBV5-4 and TRBJ2-1, with 12 bases aligning to TRBD2. V lost 1 base to trimming and J lost 5 bases; unmatched junction nucleotides: 4. The CDR3 has 16 amino acids. CDR1 and CDR2 (germline): SGHNT, YYREEE (reference sequence). CDR3 sequence reads: CASSLSLAGGNNEQFF. CDR3 DNA sequence: TGTGCCAGCAGCTTGTCTCTAGCGGGAGGGAACAATGAGCAGTTCTTC.

The chain is built from TRBV13 and TRBJ1-5; unclear D gene. The CDR3 length is 14 residues. V gave up 0 bases and J gave up 3 bases, with 6 bases separating them. Looked up from germline, CDR1 is PRHDT and CDR2 is FYEKMQ (reference sequence). CDR3 in amino acids: CASSLGFNNQPQHF. For the CDR3, the DNA is TGTGCCAGCAGCTTAGGGTTCAACAATCAGCCCCAGCATTTT.

The chain employs TRBV2 and TRBJ2-1; D may be TRBD2 (6 bases). This CDR3 has 15 residues. V lost 5 bases to trimming and J lost 3 bases, with 14 bases between them. Germline CDR1 and CDR2: SNHLY and FYNNEI. CDR3 loop: CASSPPPSDYNEQFF. The CDR3, as DNA: TGTGCCAGCAGTCCCCCCCCTAGCGACTACAATGAGCAGTTCTTC.

The CDR3: CASSQSGQGAEQYF. The CDR3, as DNA: TGTGCCAGCTCACAATCGGGACAGGGGGCAGAGCAGTACTTC. This chain joins TRBV18 and TRBJ2-7; TRBD1 aligns across 12 bases. Per germline, CDR1 KGHSH and CDR2 LQKENI. J lost 7 bases, V lost 4 bases, and 5 bases had no gene match. This CDR3 has 14 residues.